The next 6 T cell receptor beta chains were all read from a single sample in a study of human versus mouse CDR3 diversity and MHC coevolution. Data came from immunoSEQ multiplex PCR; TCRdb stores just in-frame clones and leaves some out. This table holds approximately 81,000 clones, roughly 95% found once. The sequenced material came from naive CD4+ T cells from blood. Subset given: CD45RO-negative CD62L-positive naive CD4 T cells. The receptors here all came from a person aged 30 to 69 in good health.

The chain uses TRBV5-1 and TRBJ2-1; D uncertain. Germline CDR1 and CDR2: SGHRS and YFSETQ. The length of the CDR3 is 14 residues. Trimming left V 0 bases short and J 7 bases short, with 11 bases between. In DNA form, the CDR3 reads TGCGCCAGCAGCTTGGCCGAAGCCCAAAATGAGCAGTTCTTC. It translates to CASSLAEAQNEQFF.

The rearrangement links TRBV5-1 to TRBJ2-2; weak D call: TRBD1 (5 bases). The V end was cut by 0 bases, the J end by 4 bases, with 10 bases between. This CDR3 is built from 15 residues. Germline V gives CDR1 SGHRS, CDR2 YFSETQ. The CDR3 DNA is TGCGCCAGCAGCTTGGGTGGGGCGGTCACCGGGGAGCTGTTTTTT. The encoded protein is CASSLGGAVTGELFF. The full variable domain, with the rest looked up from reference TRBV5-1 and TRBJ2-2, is KAGVTQTPRYLIKTRGQQVTLSCSPISGHRSVSWYQQTPGQGLQFLFEYFSETQRNKGNFPGRFSGRQFSNSRSEMNVSTLELGDSALYLCASSLGGAVTGELFFGEGSRLTVL.

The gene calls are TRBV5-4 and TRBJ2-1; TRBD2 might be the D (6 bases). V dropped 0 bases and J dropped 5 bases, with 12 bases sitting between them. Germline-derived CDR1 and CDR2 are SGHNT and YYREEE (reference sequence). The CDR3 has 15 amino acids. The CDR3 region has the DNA TGTGCCAGCAGCTTGGTTGCGGGACCCCACAATGAGCAGTTCTTC. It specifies CASSLVAGPHNEQFF.

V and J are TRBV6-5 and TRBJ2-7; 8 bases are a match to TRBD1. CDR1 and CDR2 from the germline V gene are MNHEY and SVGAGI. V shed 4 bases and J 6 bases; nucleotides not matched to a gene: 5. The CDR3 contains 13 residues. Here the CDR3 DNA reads TGTGCCAGCAGTTCGGATGGACAGGGCGAGCAGTACTTC. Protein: CASSSDGQGEQYF.

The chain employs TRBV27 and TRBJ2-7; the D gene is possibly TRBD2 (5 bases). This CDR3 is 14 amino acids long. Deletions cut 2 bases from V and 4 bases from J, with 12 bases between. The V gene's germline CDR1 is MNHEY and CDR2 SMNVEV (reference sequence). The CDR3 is CASSLEIGGYEQYF. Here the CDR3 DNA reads TGTGCCAGCAGTTTAGAGATAGGAGGTTACGAGCAGTACTTC.

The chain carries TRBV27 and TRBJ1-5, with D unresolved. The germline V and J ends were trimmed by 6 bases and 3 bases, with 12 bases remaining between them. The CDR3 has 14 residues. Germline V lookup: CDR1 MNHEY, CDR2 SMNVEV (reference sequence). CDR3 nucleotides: TGTGCCAGCAGCCCCGGTCAATACAATCAGCCCCAGCATTTT. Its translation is CASSPGQYNQPQHF.